These 3 T cell receptor beta chains were all obtained from the same sample, sequenced in a study of shared clonotypes between healthy human individuals. Here immunoSEQ multiplex PCR was the method, and the copy in TCRdb shows in-frame clones only, minus some. The table lists about 2.1 million clones, 80% to 95% of them singletons, with about 1.7% in the top ten. CD45RO negativity and positive selection for CCR7 defined naive CD8 cells, a population that excluded terminally differentiated effector memory CD45RA+ cells. The specimen sequenced was naive CD8+ T cells from PBMCs. All receptors come from a man younger than 30 in good health. Some clones in this sample may be carry-over from other donors' samples.

This clone is a singleton in its sample. The genes are TRBV29-1 and TRBJ2-5, with D tentatively TRBD2 (6 bases). This CDR3 contains 14 residues. Trimming shortened V by 5 bases and J by 1 base, and 14 bases separated the two germline ends. Germline V gives CDR1 SQVTM, CDR2 ANQGSEA. This CDR3 is CSVPPGEAQETQYF. CDR3 DNA sequence: TGCAGCGTTCCGCCGGGGGAGGCCCAAGAGACCCAGTACTTC.

Concerning this clone: Other nucleotide sequences from this sample produce the same CDR3. The V and J genes are TRBV27 and TRBJ1-1; D might be TRBD1 (5 bases). CDR1 is MNHEY and CDR2 is SMNVEV in the germline V gene (reference sequence). The CDR3 is 13 amino acids. The V end lost 3 bases, the J end lost 5 bases, and 10 bases lay between the germline ends. The CDR3 is CASSFRVGTEAFF. The DNA for the CDR3 is TGTGCCAGCAGTTTCAGGGTGGGAACTGAAGCTTTCTTT.

The chain uses TRBV5-1 and TRBJ2-1; 14 nucleotides line up with TRBD2. Germline CDR1 is SGHRS and CDR2 is YFSETQ. The V and J ends lost 4 bases and 8 bases, in that order; junction bases with no gene match: 14. There are 18 residues in the CDR3. CDR3 nucleotide sequence: TGCGCCAGCAGCCCCCGACTAGCGGGAGGGCCTGGTATGGATGAGCAGTTCTTC. Its translation: CASSPRLAGGPGMDEQFF. Using reference TRBV5-1 and TRBJ2-1 for the parts outside the CDR3, the full variable domain is KAGVTQTPRYLIKTRGQQVTLSCSPISGHRSVSWYQQTPGQGLQFLFEYFSETQRNKGNFPGRFSGRQFSNSRSEMNVSTLELGDSALYLCASSPRLAGGPGMDEQFFGPGTRLTVL.